This T cell receptor (beta chain) was obtained from a study of blood T cell repertoires in COVID-19. How the authors handled the data: Reference gene primers were amplified, and this amplification served to estimate nucleated cell counts. Sequencing was performed with immunoSEQ multiplex PCR; in TCRdb, only in-frame clones are kept and a portion is missing. V, J and clone size are taken as reported in that table, and D and trimming were inferred from the DNA itself. The top ten clones hold around 15% of a sample with about 270,000 clones, about nine tenths of them seen once. CDR1 is KGHDR, CDR2 SFDVKD, per germline. Unmatched junction bases numbered 5, after V lost 6 bases and J lost 1 base. There are 15 residues in the CDR3. The study recruited people aged about 18 to 90 years across 24 US areas. Two negative PCRs, clearance, or symptom resolution had been documented for recovered Cohort 3 donors.

Input material: PBMCs or T cells enriched from blood (not recorded which). The rearrangement links TRBV24-1 to TRBJ2-1; 7 nucleotides agree with TRBD2. The origin of this receptor is a man between 18 and 35 years old who had recovered from COVID-19. CDR3 residues: CATSQLGGSYNEQFF. Written as DNA, the CDR3 is TGTGCCACCAGTCAGCTCGGGGGGTCCTACAATGAGCAGTTCTTC.